One and the same sample provided the 3 T cell receptor beta chains below, sequenced in a study of blood T cells in healthy people across ages (dated by TCRdb to 2013 to 2016). Library preparation was by 5' RACE. Sequencer: Illumina HiSeq 2500. The second PCR ran for roughly 7 to 11 cycles and used a J-beta primer mix along with a sample-barcoded 5' primer. The raw public reads went through TCRdb reprocessing: fastp at Q25, MiXCR clone calling, in-frame beta chains kept. Rows are combined by CDR3 protein, so each entry shows the most common genes and DNA. Across this sample there are roughly 1,000,000 distinct CDR3 sequences, with approximately 26% seen only once. Approximately 0.7% of the sample goes to the ten largest clones. The sample also formed part of further work on T cells of mothers and their children.

Source material: blood. These receptors were collected from a girl aged 2 to 9 in good health.

The chain has TRBV7-2 and TRBJ1-1; D may be TRBD1 (5 bases). The germline CDR1 and CDR2 sequences are SGHTA and FQGNSA. The CDR3 totals 15 residues. With 1 base removed from V and 2 bases from J, the gap between germline ends came to 11 bases. Here the CDR3 reads CASSLVVGTNTEAFF. The CDR3 coding sequence is TGTGCCAGCAGCTTAGTGGTGGGGACCAACACTGAAGCTTTCTTT.

This chain connects TRBV27 to TRBJ2-5, with 7 bases identical to TRBD1. The J call could be wrong; TRBJ2-7 is a better fit for the DNA end. This CDR3 has 15 amino acids. The germline V gene has CDR1 MNHEY and CDR2 SMNVEV (reference sequence). This chain's CDR3 is CASRPTPGQWSEQYF. The CDR3 nucleotides are TGTGCCAGCAGACCGACGCCGGGACAGTGGAGCGAGCAGTACTTC.

J is TRBJ2-1 and V is TRBV10-3; 12 nucleotides line up with TRBD2. The germline gives CDR1 ENHRY, CDR2 SYGVKD. This CDR3 region has 13 residues. J gave up 8 bases and V 11 bases, and 7 bases lay outside the gene matches. DNA for the CDR3: TGTGCCGGCCGACTAGCGGGAGACTATGAGCAGTTCTTC. Translation: CAGRLAGDYEQFF.